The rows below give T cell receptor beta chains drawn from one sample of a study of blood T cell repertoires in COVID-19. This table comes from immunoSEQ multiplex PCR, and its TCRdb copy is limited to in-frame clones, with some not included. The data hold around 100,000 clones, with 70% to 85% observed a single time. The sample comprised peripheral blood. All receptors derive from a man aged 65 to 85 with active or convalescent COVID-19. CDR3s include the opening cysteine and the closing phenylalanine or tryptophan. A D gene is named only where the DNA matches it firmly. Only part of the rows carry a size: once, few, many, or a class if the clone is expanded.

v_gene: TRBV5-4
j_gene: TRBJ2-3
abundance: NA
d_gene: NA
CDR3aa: CASSLGLGAGTDTQYF
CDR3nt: TGTGCCAGCAGCTTAGGGCTAGGGGCGGGCACAGATACGCAGTATTTT

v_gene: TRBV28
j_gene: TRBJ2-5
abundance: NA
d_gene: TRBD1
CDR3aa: CASSTQGRETQYF
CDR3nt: TGTGCCAGCAGTACACAGGGGCGAGAGACCCAGTACTTC

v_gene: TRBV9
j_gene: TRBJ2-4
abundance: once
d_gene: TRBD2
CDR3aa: CASSVGTSGGALAKNIQYF
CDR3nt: TGTGCCAGCAGCGTTGGGACTAGCGGGGGGGCTTTGGCCAAAAACATTCAGTACTTC

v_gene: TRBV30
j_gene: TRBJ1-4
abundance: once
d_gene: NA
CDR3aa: CAWNRDGATNEKLFF
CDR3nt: TGTGCCTGGAACAGGGACGGTGCAACTAATGAAAAACTGTTTTTT

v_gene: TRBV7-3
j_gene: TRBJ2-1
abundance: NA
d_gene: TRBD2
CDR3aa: CASSSLAGPSYNEQFF
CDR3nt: TGTGCCAGCAGCTCGCTAGCGGGACCCTCCTACAATGAGCAGTTCTTC

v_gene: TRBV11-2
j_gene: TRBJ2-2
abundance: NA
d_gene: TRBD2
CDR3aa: CASSRTGTRGTGELFF
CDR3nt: TGTGCCAGCAGCAGAACCGGGACTAGGGGCACCGGGGAGCTGTTTTTT

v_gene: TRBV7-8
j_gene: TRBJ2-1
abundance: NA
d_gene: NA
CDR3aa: CASSRVRGNEQFF
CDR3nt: TGTGCCAGCAGCCGGGTCCGGGGTAATGAGCAGTTCTTC

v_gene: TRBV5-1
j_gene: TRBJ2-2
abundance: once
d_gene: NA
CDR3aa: CASKLATNTGELFF
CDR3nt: TGCGCCAGCAAGCTAGCAACGAACACCGGGGAGCTGTTTTTT

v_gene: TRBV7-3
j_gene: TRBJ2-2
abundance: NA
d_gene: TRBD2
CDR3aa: CASKGLAMDGELFF
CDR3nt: TGTGCCAGCAAGGGACTAGCGATGGACGGGGAGCTGTTTTTT

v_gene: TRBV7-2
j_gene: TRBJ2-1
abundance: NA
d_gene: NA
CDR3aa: CASSLSGRKQFF
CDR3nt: TGTGCCAGCAGCTTAAGTGGGCGAAAGCAGTTCTTC

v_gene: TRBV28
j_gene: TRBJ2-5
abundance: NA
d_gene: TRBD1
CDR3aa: CASSPLGQGQETQYF
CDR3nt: TGTGCCAGCAGCCCCCTCGGACAGGGGCAAGAGACCCAGTACTTC

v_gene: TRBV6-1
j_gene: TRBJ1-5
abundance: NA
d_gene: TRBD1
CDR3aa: CASSELGQLIVQPQHF
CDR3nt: TGTGCCAGCAGTGAACTGGGACAGTTGATCGTGCAGCCCCAGCATTTT

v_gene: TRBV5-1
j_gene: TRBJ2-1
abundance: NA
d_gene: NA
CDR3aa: CASSLGLAEYNEQFF
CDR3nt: TGCGCCAGCAGCTTGGGGCTAGCTGAATACAATGAGCAGTTCTTC

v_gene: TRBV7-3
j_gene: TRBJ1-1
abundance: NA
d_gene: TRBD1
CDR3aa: CASTKGQGWRYTEAFF
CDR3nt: TGTGCCAGCACCAAAGGACAGGGTTGGAGGTACACTGAAGCTTTCTTT

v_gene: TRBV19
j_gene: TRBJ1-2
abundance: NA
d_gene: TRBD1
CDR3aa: CATRDRLYGYTF
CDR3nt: TGTGCCACCCGGGACAGACTTTATGGCTACACCTTC

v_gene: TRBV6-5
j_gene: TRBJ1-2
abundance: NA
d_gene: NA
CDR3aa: CASSDDSNYGYTF
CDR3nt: TGTGCCAGCAGCGACGACAGTAACTATGGCTACACCTTC

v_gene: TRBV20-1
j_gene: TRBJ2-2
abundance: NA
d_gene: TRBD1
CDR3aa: CSASPDRDTGELFF
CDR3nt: TGCAGTGCTAGTCCGGACAGGGACACCGGGGAGCTGTTTTTT

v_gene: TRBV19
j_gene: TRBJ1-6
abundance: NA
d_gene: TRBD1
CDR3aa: CASSGQVGNSPLHF
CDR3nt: TGTGCCAGTAGTGGACAGGTCGGAAATTCACCCCTCCACTTT